A selection of T cell receptor beta chains follows, all from one sample in a study of blood T cell repertoires in COVID-19. Sequenced by immunoSEQ multiplex PCR; TCRdb stores in-frame clones only, minus some. The table lists 150,000 to 200,000 clones, roughly 80% of them singletons. The source material was peripheral blood. The source is a woman at least 80 years old with acute or convalescent COVID-19. CDR3s include the opening cysteine and the closing phenylalanine or tryptophan. Fields, in order: V gene, J gene, D gene, clone size, CDR3 protein, CDR3 DNA. A D gene is named only where the DNA matches it firmly. The listing skips clone size in some rows; elsewhere it reads once, few, many or a size class.

v_gene: TRBV5-6
j_gene: TRBJ2-5
d_gene: NA
abundance: NA
CDR3aa: CASSLTGPETQYF
CDR3nt: TGTGCCAGCAGCCTCACAGGGCCGGAGACCCAGTACTTC

v_gene: TRBV7-2
j_gene: TRBJ1-2
d_gene: NA
abundance: NA
CDR3aa: CASSLVRGEDGYTF
CDR3nt: TGTGCCAGCAGCTTAGTACGGGGTGAGGATGGCTACACCTTC

v_gene: TRBV5-4
j_gene: TRBJ2-3
d_gene: NA
abundance: NA
CDR3aa: CASSITGTDTQYF
CDR3nt: TGTGCCAGCAGCATCACCGGGACAGATACGCAGTATTTT

v_gene: TRBV10-3
j_gene: TRBJ2-5
d_gene: TRBD2
abundance: NA
CDR3aa: CAISAGLALLETQYF
CDR3nt: TGTGCCATCAGTGCCGGACTAGCCCTTTTGGAGACCCAGTACTTC

v_gene: TRBV19
j_gene: TRBJ1-5
d_gene: NA
abundance: NA
CDR3aa: CASSIGGFQPQHF
CDR3nt: TGTGCCAGTAGTATAGGAGGTTTTCAGCCCCAGCATTTT

v_gene: TRBV7-9
j_gene: TRBJ2-5
d_gene: TRBD2
abundance: NA
CDR3aa: CASSPASGGFETQYF
CDR3nt: TGTGCCAGCAGCCCAGCTAGCGGGGGTTTTGAGACCCAGTACTTC

v_gene: TRBV11-3
j_gene: TRBJ2-3
d_gene: NA
abundance: NA
CDR3aa: CASSAGTASLDTQYF
CDR3nt: TGTGCCAGCAGCGCGGGGACAGCTTCGTTAGATACGCAGTATTTT

v_gene: TRBV29-1
j_gene: TRBJ1-2
d_gene: NA
abundance: NA
CDR3aa: CSVEDRRRLYGYTF
CDR3nt: TGCAGCGTTGAAGACCGTCGGAGACTTTATGGCTACACCTTC

v_gene: TRBV5-6
j_gene: TRBJ2-7
d_gene: NA
abundance: few
CDR3aa: CASSLVGRQGSHEQYF
CDR3nt: TGTGCCAGCAGCTTGGTAGGGCGTCAGGGGAGCCACGAGCAGTACTTC

v_gene: TRBV10-2
j_gene: TRBJ1-3
d_gene: NA
abundance: NA
CDR3aa: CASGQGFSGNTIYF
CDR3nt: TGCGCCAGCGGTCAGGGGTTTTCTGGAAACACCATATATTTT

v_gene: TRBV2
j_gene: TRBJ1-6
d_gene: TRBD1
abundance: NA
CDR3aa: CASSPGQGNSPLHF
CDR3nt: TGTGCCAGCAGTCCAGGACAGGGTAATTCACCCCTCCACTTT

v_gene: TRBV4-1
j_gene: TRBJ2-7
d_gene: TRBD1
abundance: NA
CDR3aa: CASSPRTGSSYEQYF
CDR3nt: TGCGCCAGCAGCCCCCGGACAGGATCCTCCTACGAGCAGTACTTC

v_gene: TRBV4-1
j_gene: TRBJ2-1
d_gene: TRBD2
abundance: NA
CDR3aa: CASSHGLAEYNEQFF
CDR3nt: TGCGCCAGCAGCCATGGACTAGCGGAATACAATGAGCAGTTCTTC

v_gene: TRBV6-1
j_gene: TRBJ1-1
d_gene: NA
abundance: NA
CDR3aa: CASSEVGGLGNTEAFF
CDR3nt: TGTGCCAGCAGTGAAGTCGGGGGGCTAGGGAACACTGAAGCTTTCTTT

v_gene: TRBV5-1
j_gene: TRBJ2-7
d_gene: NA
abundance: NA
CDR3aa: CASSLDYTSYEQYF
CDR3nt: TGCGCCAGCAGCCTCGATTACACCTCCTACGAGCAGTACTTC

v_gene: TRBV27
j_gene: TRBJ2-7
d_gene: NA
abundance: NA
CDR3aa: CASSLSVRQYEQYF
CDR3nt: TGTGCCAGCAGTTTATCGGTCAGGCAATACGAGCAGTACTTC

v_gene: TRBV6-5
j_gene: TRBJ2-7
d_gene: TRBD2
abundance: NA
CDR3aa: CASSRGAGVYEQYF
CDR3nt: TGTGCCAGCAGCCGAGGGGCGGGAGTTTACGAGCAGTACTTC

v_gene: TRBV5-1
j_gene: TRBJ2-3
d_gene: NA
abundance: NA
CDR3aa: CASSLEEAGRGTDTQYF
CDR3nt: TGCGCCAGCAGCTTGGAGGAGGCAGGCAGGGGTACAGATACGCAGTATTTT

v_gene: TRBV30
j_gene: TRBJ2-7
d_gene: NA
abundance: once
CDR3aa: CAWSLGGTIYEQYF
CDR3nt: TGTGCCTGGAGTCTAGGGGGAACCATCTACGAGCAGTACTTC

v_gene: TRBV27
j_gene: TRBJ1-1
d_gene: NA
abundance: NA
CDR3aa: CASSYNLAGHGKAFF
CDR3nt: TGTGCCAGCAGTTATAACCTCGCGGGGCACGGGAAAGCTTTCTTT

v_gene: TRBV2
j_gene: TRBJ2-1
d_gene: TRBD1
abundance: NA
CDR3aa: CASLRDRGDNEQFF
CDR3nt: TGTGCCAGCCTCCGGGACAGGGGGGACAATGAGCAGTTCTTC

v_gene: TRBV28
j_gene: TRBJ2-7
d_gene: TRBD1
abundance: NA
CDR3aa: CASSRDRVDHEQYF
CDR3nt: TGTGCCAGCAGCCGGGACAGGGTGGACCACGAGCAGTACTTC

v_gene: TRBV27
j_gene: TRBJ2-5
d_gene: NA
abundance: NA
CDR3aa: CASSSDSGIGAQYF
CDR3nt: TGTGCCAGCAGTTCAGACAGTGGAATAGGGGCCCAGTACTTC

v_gene: TRBV28
j_gene: TRBJ1-5
d_gene: NA
abundance: NA
CDR3aa: CASNRGGGGQPQHF
CDR3nt: TGTGCCAGCAACCGGGGGGGTGGCGGTCAGCCCCAGCATTTT